This T cell receptor beta chain was sequenced in a study of T cells in Graves' hyperthyroidism and ophthalmopathy. J gave up 3 bases and V 3 bases, and 4 bases lay outside the gene matches. Germline CDR1 DFQATT, CDR2 SNEGSKA (reference sequence). This CDR3 is 15 amino acids long. RNA transcripts yielded amplified TCR beta CDR3 regions. RT-PCR in the first round (using the HTBI primer set) targeted the TCR CDR3. TCRdb redid the calling of the multiplex PCR reads with MiXCR, one entry per CDR3 protein. The table records around 290,000 distinct CDR3 sequences, over 15% of them present only once. This clonotype came up many times.

This TCR came from an older woman with Graves' ophthalmopathy. The chain employs TRBV20-1 and TRBJ2-1; 11 bases line up with TRBD2. Source material: blood. The CDR3 here is CSARSTSGIYNEQFF. In DNA form, the CDR3 reads TGCAGTGCTAGGTCGACTAGCGGGATCTACAATGAGCAGTTCTTC.